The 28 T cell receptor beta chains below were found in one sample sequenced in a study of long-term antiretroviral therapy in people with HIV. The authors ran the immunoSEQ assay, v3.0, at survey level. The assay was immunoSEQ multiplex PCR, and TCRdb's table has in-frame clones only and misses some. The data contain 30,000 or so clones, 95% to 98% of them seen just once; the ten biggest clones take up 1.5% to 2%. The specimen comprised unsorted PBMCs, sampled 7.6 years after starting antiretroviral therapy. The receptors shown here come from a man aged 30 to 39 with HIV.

The CDR3 sequence is CAIRGDTSNEKLFF. CDR3 nucleotide sequence: TGTGCCATCCGGGGGGACACCTCTAATGAAAAACTGTTTTTT. This chain uses TRBV10-3 with TRBJ1-4; D is possibly TRBD1 (6 bases). Germline CDR1 ENHRY, CDR2 SYGVKD. The CDR3 runs to 14 residues. Trimming removed 8 bases at V and 3 bases at J, with 13 bases between.

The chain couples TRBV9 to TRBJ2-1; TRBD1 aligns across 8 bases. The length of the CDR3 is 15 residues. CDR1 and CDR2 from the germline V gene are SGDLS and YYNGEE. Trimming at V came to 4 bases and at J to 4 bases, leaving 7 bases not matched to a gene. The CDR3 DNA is TGTGCCAGCAGCCCAAGACAGGGGCTGTACAATGAGCAGTTCTTC. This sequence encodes CASSPRQGLYNEQFF.

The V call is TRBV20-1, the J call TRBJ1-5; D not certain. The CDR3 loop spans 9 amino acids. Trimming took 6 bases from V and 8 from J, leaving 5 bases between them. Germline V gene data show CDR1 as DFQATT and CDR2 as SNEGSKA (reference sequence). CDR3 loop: CSAGEPQHF. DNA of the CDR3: TGCAGTGCCGGGGAGCCCCAGCATTTT.

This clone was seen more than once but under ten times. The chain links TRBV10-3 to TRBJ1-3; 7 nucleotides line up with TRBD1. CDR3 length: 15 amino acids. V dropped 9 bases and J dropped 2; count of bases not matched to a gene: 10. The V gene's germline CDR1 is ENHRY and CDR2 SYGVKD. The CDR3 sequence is CAIATGTVTGNTIYF. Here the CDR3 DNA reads TGTGCCATTGCCACCGGGACAGTTACTGGAAACACCATATATTTT.

The CDR3, as DNA: TGCGCCAGCAGTGTCGGCACTGAAGCTTTCTTT. Its translation is CASSVGTEAFF. The J gene is TRBJ1-1, the V gene TRBV10-2; D gene unclear. V was cut by 4 bases and J by 4 bases, with 4 bases left in between. CDR1 and CDR2 (germline): WSHSY, SAAADI. The CDR3 is 11 amino acids.

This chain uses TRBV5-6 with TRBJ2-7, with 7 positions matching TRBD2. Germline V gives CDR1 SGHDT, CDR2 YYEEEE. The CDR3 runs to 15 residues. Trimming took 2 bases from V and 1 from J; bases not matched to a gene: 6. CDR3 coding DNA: TGTGCCAGCAGCTTCGGGCCAGCGGGGTCCTACGAGCAGTACTTC. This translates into CASSFGPAGSYEQYF.

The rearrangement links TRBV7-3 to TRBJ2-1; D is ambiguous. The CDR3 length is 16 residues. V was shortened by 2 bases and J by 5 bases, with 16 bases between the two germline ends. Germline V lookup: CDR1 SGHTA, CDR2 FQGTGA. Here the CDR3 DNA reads TGTGCCAGCAGCTTACCGAGTCCGACGCTAAACAATGAGCAGTTCTTC. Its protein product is CASSLPSPTLNNEQFF.

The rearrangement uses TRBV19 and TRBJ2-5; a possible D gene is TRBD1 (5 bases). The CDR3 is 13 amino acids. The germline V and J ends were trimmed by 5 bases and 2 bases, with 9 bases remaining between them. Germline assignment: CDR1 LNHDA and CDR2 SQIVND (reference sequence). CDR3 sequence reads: CASSFRQQETQYF. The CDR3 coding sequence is TGTGCCAGTAGTTTTCGACAGCAAGAGACCCAGTACTTC.

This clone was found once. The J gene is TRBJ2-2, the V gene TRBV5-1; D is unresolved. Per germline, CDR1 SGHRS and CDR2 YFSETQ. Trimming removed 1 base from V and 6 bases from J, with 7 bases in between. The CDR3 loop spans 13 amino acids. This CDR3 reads CASSLNYAGELFF. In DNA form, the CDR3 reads TGCGCCAGCAGCTTGAACTATGCCGGGGAGCTGTTTTTT. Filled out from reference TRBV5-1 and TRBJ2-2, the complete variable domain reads KAGVTQTPRYLIKTRGQQVTLSCSPISGHRSVSWYQQTPGQGLQFLFEYFSETQRNKGNFPGRFSGRQFSNSRSEMNVSTLELGDSALYLCASSLNYAGELFFGEGSRLTVL.

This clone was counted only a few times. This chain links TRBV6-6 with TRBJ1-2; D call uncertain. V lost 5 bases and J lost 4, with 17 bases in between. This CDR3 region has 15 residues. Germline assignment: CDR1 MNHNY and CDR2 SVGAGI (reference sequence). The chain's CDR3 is CASSPPDGDPYGYTF. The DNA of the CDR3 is TGTGCCAGCAGTCCCCCGGATGGGGATCCCTATGGCTACACCTTC.

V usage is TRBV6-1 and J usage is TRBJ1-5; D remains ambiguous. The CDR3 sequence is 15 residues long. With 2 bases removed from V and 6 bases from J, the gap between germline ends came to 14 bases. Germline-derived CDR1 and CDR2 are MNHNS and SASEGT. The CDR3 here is CASSEPSLSSQPQHF. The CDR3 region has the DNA TGTGCCAGCAGTGAACCCTCCCTCTCAAGTCAGCCCCAGCATTTT.

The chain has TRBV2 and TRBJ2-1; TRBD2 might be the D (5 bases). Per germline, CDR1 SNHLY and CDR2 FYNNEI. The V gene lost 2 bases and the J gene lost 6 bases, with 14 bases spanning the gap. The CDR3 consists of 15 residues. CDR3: CASSERPGGSNEQFF. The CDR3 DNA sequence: TGTGCCAGCAGTGAAAGACCCGGCGGGTCCAATGAGCAGTTCTTC.

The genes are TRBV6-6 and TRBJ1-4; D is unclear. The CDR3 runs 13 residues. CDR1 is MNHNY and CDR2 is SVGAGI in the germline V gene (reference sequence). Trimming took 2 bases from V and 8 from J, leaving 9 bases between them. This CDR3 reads CASSYPEHEKLFF. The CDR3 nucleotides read TGTGCCAGCAGTTACCCCGAGCACGAAAAACTGTTTTTT.

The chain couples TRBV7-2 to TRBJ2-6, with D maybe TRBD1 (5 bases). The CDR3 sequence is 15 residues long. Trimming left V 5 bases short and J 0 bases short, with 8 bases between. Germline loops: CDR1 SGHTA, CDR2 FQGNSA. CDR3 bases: TGTGCCAGCAGCACAGGAATCTCTGGGGCCAACGTCCTGACTTTC. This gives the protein CASSTGISGANVLTF.

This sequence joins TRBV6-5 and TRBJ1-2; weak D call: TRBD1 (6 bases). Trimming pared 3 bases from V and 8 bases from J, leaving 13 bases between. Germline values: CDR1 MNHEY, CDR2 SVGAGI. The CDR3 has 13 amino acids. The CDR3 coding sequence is TGTGCCAGCAGTTATAACAGGGAGGACGGCTACACCTTC. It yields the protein CASSYNREDGYTF.

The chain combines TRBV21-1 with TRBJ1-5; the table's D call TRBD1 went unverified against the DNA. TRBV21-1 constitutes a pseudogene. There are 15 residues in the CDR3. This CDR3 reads CASSPPGRGNQPQHF. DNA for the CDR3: TGTGCCAGCTCCCCCCCGGGCAGGGGCAATCAGCCCCAGCATTTT.

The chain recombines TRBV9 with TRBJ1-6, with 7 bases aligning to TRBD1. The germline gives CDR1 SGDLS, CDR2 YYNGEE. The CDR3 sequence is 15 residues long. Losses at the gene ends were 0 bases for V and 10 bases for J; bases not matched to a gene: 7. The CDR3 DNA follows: TGTGCCAGCAGCGTAGCAGGGGGATTAAGCTCACCCCTCCACTTT. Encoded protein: CASSVAGGLSSPLHF.

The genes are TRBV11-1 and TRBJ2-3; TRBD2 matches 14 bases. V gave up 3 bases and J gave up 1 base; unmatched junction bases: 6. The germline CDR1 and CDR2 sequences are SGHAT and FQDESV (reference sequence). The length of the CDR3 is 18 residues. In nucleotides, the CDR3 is TGTGCCAGCAGCTTTGGACTAGCGGGGGGCTGGGGCACAGATACGCAGTATTTT. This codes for CASSFGLAGGWGTDTQYF.

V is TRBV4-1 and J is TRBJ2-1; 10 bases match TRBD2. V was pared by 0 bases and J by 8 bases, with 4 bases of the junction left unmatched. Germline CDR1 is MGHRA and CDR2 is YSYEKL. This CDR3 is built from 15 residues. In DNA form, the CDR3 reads TGCGCCAGCAGCCAAGAATCTAGCGGGGGCTATGAGCAGTTCTTC. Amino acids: CASSQESSGGYEQFF.

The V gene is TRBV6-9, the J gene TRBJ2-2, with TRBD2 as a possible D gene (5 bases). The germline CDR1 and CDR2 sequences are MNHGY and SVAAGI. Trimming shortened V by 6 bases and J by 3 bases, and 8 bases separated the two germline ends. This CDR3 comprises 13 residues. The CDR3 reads CASRDSDTGELFF. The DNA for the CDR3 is TGTGCCAGCAGGGACTCGGACACCGGGGAGCTGTTTTTT.

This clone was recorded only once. CDR3 in amino acids: CASSPERGLGNTIYF. The CDR3 coding sequence is TGCGCCAGCAGCCCCGAGAGGGGATTGGGAAACACCATATATTTT. The chain recombines TRBV4-1 with TRBJ1-3; possibly TRBD1 for D (5 bases). Deletions cut 4 bases from V and 4 bases from J, with 14 bases between. The CDR3 runs 15 residues. The germline V gene encodes CDR1 MGHRA and CDR2 YSYEKL.

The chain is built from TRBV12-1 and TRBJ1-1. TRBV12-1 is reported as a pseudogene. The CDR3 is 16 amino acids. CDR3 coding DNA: TGTGCCAGCACCCCTGGCGTGGCAGGGAGTCACACTGAAGCTTTCTTT. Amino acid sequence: CASTPGVAGSHTEAFF.

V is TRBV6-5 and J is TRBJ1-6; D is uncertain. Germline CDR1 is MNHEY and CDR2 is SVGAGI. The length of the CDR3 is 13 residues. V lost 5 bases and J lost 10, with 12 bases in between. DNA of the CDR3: TGTGCCAGCAGTGAAGCCCGGAGCTCACCCCTCCACTTT. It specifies CASSEARSSPLHF.

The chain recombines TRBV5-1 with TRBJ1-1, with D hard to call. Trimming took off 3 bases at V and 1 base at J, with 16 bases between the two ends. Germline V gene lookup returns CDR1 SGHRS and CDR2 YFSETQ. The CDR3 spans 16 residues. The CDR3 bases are TGCGCCAGCAGCTCCACCAATTATTCGGGGAACACTGAAGCTTTCTTT. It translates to CASSSTNYSGNTEAFF.

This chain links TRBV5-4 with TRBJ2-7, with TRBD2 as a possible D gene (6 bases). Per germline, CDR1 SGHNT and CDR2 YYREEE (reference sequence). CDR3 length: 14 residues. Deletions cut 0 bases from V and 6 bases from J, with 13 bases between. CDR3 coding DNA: TGTGCCAGCAGCTTGGGTTTGGTCGGGGGCGAGCAGTACTTC. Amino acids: CASSLGLVGGEQYF. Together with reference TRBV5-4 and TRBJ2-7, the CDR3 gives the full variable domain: ETGVTQSPTHLIKTRGQQVTLRCSSQSGHNTVSWYQQALGQGPQFIFQYYREEENGRGNFPPRFSGLQFPNYSSELNVNALELDDSALYLCASSLGLVGGEQYFGPGTRLTVT.

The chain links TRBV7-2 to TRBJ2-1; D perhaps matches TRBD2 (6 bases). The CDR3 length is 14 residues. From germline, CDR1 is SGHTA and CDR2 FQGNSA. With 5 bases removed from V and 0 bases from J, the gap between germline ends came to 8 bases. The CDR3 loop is CASSREISYNEQFF. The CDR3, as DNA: TGTGCCAGCAGCCGGGAGATCTCCTACAATGAGCAGTTCTTC.

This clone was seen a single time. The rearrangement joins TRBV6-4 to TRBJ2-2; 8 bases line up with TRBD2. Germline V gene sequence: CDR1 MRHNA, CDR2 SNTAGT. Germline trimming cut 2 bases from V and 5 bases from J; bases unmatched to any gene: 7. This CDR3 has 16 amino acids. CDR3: CASSDTGTSDTGELFF. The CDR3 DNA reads TGTGCCAGCAGTGACACCGGGACTAGTGATACCGGGGAGCTGTTTTTT.

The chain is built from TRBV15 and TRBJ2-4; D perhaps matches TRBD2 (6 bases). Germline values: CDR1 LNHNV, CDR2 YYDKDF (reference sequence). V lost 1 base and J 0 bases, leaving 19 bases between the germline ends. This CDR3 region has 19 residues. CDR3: CATSRAELAPNLAKNIQYF. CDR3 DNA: TGTGCCACCAGCAGAGCTGAACTAGCTCCCAACCTAGCCAAAAACATTCAGTACTTC.